In its sample, the clone carrying this TCR beta chain was seen many times. Unique molecular identifiers were attached to individual cDNA molecules. TCRdb recomputed calls from the 5' RACE reads with MiXCR, one row per CDR3 protein. The table lists tens of thousands of distinct CDR3 sequences, roughly a sixth of them singletons. The data were obtained in a study of early T cells in non-severe SARS-CoV-2 infection. Sequenced here: whole blood, sampled at baseline. The receptor's source is an adult who was a healthcare worker with PCR-confirmed SARS-CoV-2 infection or an uninfected control (not recorded which).

In nucleotides, the CDR3 is TGTGCCAGCAGCTTAGAGCCTGGCGTTAATGAAAAACTGTTTTTT. This codes for CASSLEPGVNEKLFF. The chain links TRBV7-2 to TRBJ1-4; no clear D. The CDR3 sequence is 15 residues long. Looked up from germline, CDR1 is SGHTA and CDR2 is FQGNSA. V lost 1 base to trimming and J lost 4 bases, with 10 bases between them.